This T cell receptor beta chain appears in the sequencing data of a study of cytomegalovirus exposure and HLA in healthy donors. Findings and caveats of the study: Researchers catalogued under 200 TCR beta chains as cytomegalovirus-associated.

V shed 4 bases and J shed 0 bases, with 10 bases lying between them. The CDR3 extends over 15 amino acids. Germline V gene sequence: CDR1 SGHNT, CDR2 YYREEE (reference sequence). As regards this clone: Its target is not known.

Assay used: immunoSEQ multiplex PCR; TCRdb lists only in-frame clones, some missing. Of more than 90,000 clones listed, approximately 93% are singletons. The material sequenced was PBMCs. The chain has TRBV5-4 and TRBJ2-2, with a tentative D call TRBD2 (6 bases). The TCR originated in a woman in her 30s in good health and CMV-seropositive. Here the CDR3 reads CASSQVAANTGELFF. For the CDR3, the DNA is TGTGCCAGCAGCCAGGTAGCGGCGAACACCGGGGAGCTGTTTTTT.